The 25 T cell receptor beta chains presented below share a single source sample, sequenced in a study of OX40 agonist ivuxolimab in advanced cancers. TCRdb's table, derived via immunoSEQ multiplex PCR, lists solely in-frame clones and lacks some. This sample has about 64,000 clones, with 91% found just once. Here the sequenced sample was CD4+ or CD8+ T cells sorted from blood, taken in a trial of the OX40 agonist ivuxolimab. These TCRs come from an adult with an advanced solid tumor such as melanoma, head and neck, liver or kidney cancer.

The CDR3 reads CASSYSYDTDTQYF. The CDR3 coding sequence is TGTGCCAGCAGTTACTCGTACGACACAGATACGCAGTATTTT. The chain joins TRBV6-5 to TRBJ2-3; no firm D call. There are 14 residues in the CDR3. Germline CDR1 is MNHEY and CDR2 is SVGAGI. Between the trimmed V and J ends, which lost 0 bases and 2 bases, there was a span of 6 bases.

This clone was picked up one time. The V and J genes are TRBV18 and TRBJ1-5, with 9 nucleotides matching TRBD1. This CDR3 has 15 residues. With 4 bases clipped from V and 6 bases from J, the junction kept 7 bases outside the gene matches. CDR1 and CDR2 from the germline V gene are KGHSH and LQKENI. CDR3 region: CASSRTGARGQPQHF. CDR3 sequence (DNA): TGTGCCAGCTCACGGACAGGGGCGCGGGGTCAGCCCCAGCATTTT.

V is TRBV18 and J is TRBJ1-2, with 7 bases lining up with TRBD1. J gave up 0 bases and V 4 bases, and 8 bases lay outside the gene matches. Germline CDR1 KGHSH, CDR2 LQKENI. This CDR3 has 16 residues. Written as DNA, the CDR3 is TGTGCCAGCTCACACCCGGACAGGTTCTCTAACTATGGCTACACCTTC. Residues: CASSHPDRFSNYGYTF.

This clone was counted a single time. The chain combines TRBV28 with TRBJ2-7; D is unresolved. This CDR3 contains 14 residues. V lost 7 bases and J lost 5, with 18 bases in between. In germline, CDR1 is MDHEN, CDR2 SYDVKM. In nucleotides, the CDR3 is TGTGCCAGCAACCGATGGACGGACCGGAACGAGCAGTACTTC. Protein: CASNRWTDRNEQYF.

The genes are TRBV5-8 and TRBJ1-2; possible D gene TRBD1, 6 bases. The V end lost 0 bases, the J end lost 6 bases, and 18 bases lay between the germline ends. The CDR3 loop spans 16 amino acids. Germline V CDR1 and CDR2: SGHTS, YDEGEE. For the CDR3, the DNA is TGTGCCAGCAGCTTGGCCGCAGGGGAGGGGCGGAATGGCTACACCTTC. Protein: CASSLAAGEGRNGYTF. The full variable domain, its missing parts supplied by reference TRBV5-8 and TRBJ1-2, is EAGVTQSPTHLIKTRGQQATLRCSPISGHTSVYWYQQALGLGLQFLLWYDEGEERNRGNFPPRFSGRQFPNYSSELNVNALELEDSALYLCASSLAAGEGRNGYTFGSGTRLTVV.

The chain uses TRBV28 and TRBJ1-1; D might be TRBD1 (5 bases). The V and J ends lost 1 base and 1 base respectively, with 13 bases between them. Germline-derived CDR1 and CDR2 are MDHEN and SYDVKM. The CDR3 is 16 residues long. The CDR3 sequence is CASSLLSTGRNTEAFF. For the CDR3, the DNA is TGTGCCAGCAGTTTATTATCCACAGGTCGGAACACTGAAGCTTTCTTT.

This clone showed up just once. The chain employs TRBV9 and TRBJ2-3; no reliable D call. Germline CDR1 is SGDLS and CDR2 is YYNGEE. CDR3 size: 15 residues. V was trimmed by 0 bases and J by 5 bases, leaving 13 bases between them. The CDR3 DNA is TGTGCCAGCAGCGTAGCAGATAGCCGTGGAGATACGCAGTATTTT. This codes for CASSVADSRGDTQYF. Full variable domain (missing parts from reference TRBV9 and TRBJ2-3): DSGVTQTPKHLITATGQRVTLRCSPRSGDLSVYWYQQSLDQGLQFLIQYYNGEERAKGNILERFSAQQFPDLHSELNLSSLELGDSALYFCASSVADSRGDTQYFGPGTRLTVL.

This clone has a single count. This sequence joins TRBV18 and TRBJ2-7; D unclear. The V end was cut by 8 bases, the J end by 2 bases, with 10 bases between. Germline CDR1 and CDR2: KGHSH and LQKENI. The CDR3 loop spans 12 amino acids. The CDR3 spells CASTDGAYEQYF. The DNA for the CDR3 is TGTGCCAGCACCGACGGAGCCTACGAGCAGTACTTC.

The J gene is TRBJ2-7, the V gene TRBV4-1; D gene ambiguous. This CDR3 has 12 residues. V lost 0 bases and J 4 bases, leaving 4 bases between the germline ends. Germline CDR1 MGHRA, CDR2 YSYEKL. The CDR3 coding sequence is TGCGCCAGCAGCCAAGAGGGGTACGAGCAGTACTTC. This gives the protein CASSQEGYEQYF.

The count of this clone is one. This sequence joins TRBV5-8 and TRBJ2-3; tentative D call: TRBD2 (5 bases). The CDR3 extends over 14 amino acids. Germline V gene data show CDR1 as SGHTS and CDR2 as YDEGEE. Trimming shortened V by 2 bases and J by 4 bases, and 11 bases separated the two germline ends. Here the CDR3 reads CASSFLGVADTQYF. Here the CDR3 DNA reads TGTGCCAGCAGCTTCTTGGGAGTCGCAGATACGCAGTATTTT.

The rearrangement links TRBV18 to TRBJ2-7; D is undetermined. This CDR3 contains 13 residues. CDR1 KGHSH and CDR2 LQKENI come from the germline V gene. V lost 5 bases, J lost 2 bases, and 10 bases lay in between. As DNA, the CDR3 is TGTGCCAGCTCAGTCGGTAACGCCTACGAGCAGTACTTC. Translating gives CASSVGNAYEQYF.

The chain is built from TRBV19 and TRBJ2-1, with 8 bases identical to TRBD2. The CDR3 loop spans 14 amino acids. V was clipped by 8 bases and J by 6 bases; unmatched bases: 9. The V gene's germline CDR1 is LNHDA and CDR2 SQIVND (reference sequence). CDR3 in amino acids: CASQPLGTSNEQFF. CDR3 nucleotide sequence: TGTGCCAGTCAACCTTTAGGGACTAGCAATGAGCAGTTCTTC.

The chain carries TRBV28 and TRBJ2-2; TRBD2 matches at 16 bases. V shed 5 bases and J 9 bases; nucleotides not matched to a gene: 12. CDR1 and CDR2 (germline): MDHEN, SYDVKM. The CDR3 loop spans 18 amino acids. The CDR3 nucleotides read TGTGCCAGCAGTCTAGGGACCGGGACTAGCGGGAGGGCCCGGGAGCTGTTTTTT. Its protein is CASSLGTGTSGRARELFF.

The chain couples TRBV9 to TRBJ2-5; 7 bases map to TRBD2. This CDR3 contains 15 residues. The germline gives CDR1 SGDLS, CDR2 YYNGEE. V was clipped by 3 bases and J by 5 bases; unmatched bases: 10. Here the CDR3 reads CASSALAGVVETQYF. Written as DNA, the CDR3 is TGTGCCAGCAGCGCCCTGGCGGGAGTAGTGGAGACCCAGTACTTC.

The chain uses TRBV28 and TRBJ2-3; 7 nucleotides line up with TRBD2. The germline V gene encodes CDR1 MDHEN and CDR2 SYDVKM. With 5 bases clipped from V and 2 bases from J, the junction kept 10 bases outside the gene matches. The length of the CDR3 is 16 residues. The CDR3 region is CASSGGVAEFTDTQYF. The CDR3 coding sequence is TGTGCCAGCAGTGGGGGGGTAGCGGAATTCACAGATACGCAGTATTTT.

The count of this clone is one. V is TRBV6-4 and J is TRBJ2-3; D unclear. This CDR3 region has 12 residues. The V and J ends lost 6 bases and 6 bases respectively, with 10 bases between them. CDR1 is MRHNA and CDR2 is SNTAGT in the germline V gene. CDR3 DNA sequence: TGTGCCAGCAGCCTCGACGGGGATACGCAGTATTTT. Residues: CASSLDGDTQYF.

The chain couples TRBV5-4 to TRBJ1-1, with D unresolved. The CDR3 is 15 residues long. In germline, CDR1 is SGHNT, CDR2 YYREEE (reference sequence). Trimming stripped 4 bases from V and 0 bases from J, with 13 bases between. Here the CDR3 reads CASSPRQVMNTEAFF. CDR3 nucleotides: TGTGCCAGCAGCCCACGACAAGTCATGAACACTGAAGCTTTCTTT.

V is TRBV6-6 and J is TRBJ1-5, with a weak D call TRBD1 (5 bases). V shed 10 bases and J shed 1 base, with 17 bases lying between them. This CDR3 has 15 amino acids. CDR1 is MNHNY, CDR2 SVGAGI, per germline (reference sequence). The chain's CDR3 is CATGGDPYSNQPQHF. Written as DNA, the CDR3 is TGTGCCACCGGGGGAGACCCCTACAGCAATCAGCCCCAGCATTTT.

The chain has TRBV19 and TRBJ1-2; 11 nucleotides agree with TRBD1. Germline V gene data show CDR1 as LNHDA and CDR2 as SQIVND (reference sequence). Unmatched junction bases numbered 8, after V lost 7 bases and J lost 4 bases. CDR3 length: 15 residues. CDR3 sequence (DNA): TGTGCCAGTAAAACCGGGACAGGGGGGAGCTATGGCTACACCTTC. Its protein product is CASKTGTGGSYGYTF. Complete variable domain (other parts from reference TRBV19 and TRBJ1-2): DGGITQSPKYLFRKEGQNVTLSCEQNLNHDAMYWYRQDPGQGLRLIYYSQIVNDFQKGDIAEGYSVSREKKESFPLTVTSAQKNPTAFYLCASKTGTGGSYGYTFGSGTRLTVV.

A remark on this clone: The junction departs from the called germline gene at one end, perhaps through a read error. The chain is built from TRBV7-9 and TRBJ1-2; D unresolved. CDR3 length: 14 residues. Germline-derived CDR1 and CDR2 are SEHNR and FQNEAQ (reference sequence). The CDR3 DNA reads as TGCGCCAGCAGCCGAGACGGCACGGCTGATGGCTACACCTTC. Its protein is CASSRDGTADGYTF. The entire variable domain, with the rest obtained from reference TRBV7-9 and TRBJ1-2, is as follows: DTGVSQNPRHKITKRGQNVTFRCDPISEHNRLYWYRQTLGQGPEFLTYFQNEAQLEKSRLLSDRFSAERPKGSFSTLEIQRTEQGDSAMYLCASSRDGTADGYTFGSGTRLTVV.

The gene calls are TRBV5-1 and TRBJ2-1; 9 nucleotides line up with TRBD2. V shed 4 bases and J 4 bases; nucleotides not matched to a gene: 9. From germline, CDR1 is SGHRS and CDR2 YFSETQ. The CDR3 is 16 residues long. DNA for the CDR3: TGCGCCAGCAGCAGGGGAGCGGGAGGAACATACAATGAGCAGTTCTTC. Translating gives CASSRGAGGTYNEQFF.

This clone was detected once. The chain is built from TRBV27 and TRBJ2-1; D is unresolved. The germline V gene has CDR1 MNHEY and CDR2 SMNVEV (reference sequence). V lost 5 bases, J lost 1 base, and 15 bases lay in between. The CDR3 sequence is 16 residues long. The CDR3: CASSPVTLLSYNEQFF. The DNA of the CDR3 is TGTGCCAGCAGTCCTGTTACGCTACTATCCTACAATGAGCAGTTCTTC.

The V and J genes are TRBV7-8 and TRBJ2-5; D not resolved. Germline lookup yields CDR1 SGHVS and CDR2 FQNEAQ. This CDR3 has 15 amino acids. V was shortened by 1 base and J by 1 base, with 10 bases between the two germline ends. CDR3 nucleotide sequence: TGTGCCAGCAGCTTAGTCGCCTTTGTCCAAGAGACCCAGTACTTC. It encodes CASSLVAFVQETQYF.

This chain links TRBV4-1 with TRBJ1-1; no reliable D call. V gave up 1 base and J gave up 4 bases, with 7 bases separating them. CDR1 and CDR2 (germline): MGHRA, YSYEKL. The CDR3 runs to 13 residues. CDR3: CASSQVRPTEAFF. CDR3 nucleotide sequence: TGCGCCAGCAGCCAAGTCAGGCCCACTGAAGCTTTCTTT.

This chain joins TRBV30 and TRBJ2-5; either TRBD1 or TRBD2 may supply D (5 bases each). Germline values: CDR1 GTSNPN, CDR2 SVGIG (reference sequence). This CDR3 comprises 12 residues. V was shortened by 4 bases and J by 1 base, with 7 bases between the two germline ends. The CDR3 nucleotides are TGTGCCTGGACGGGGACCCAAGAGACCCAGTACTTC. Protein product: CAWTGTQETQYF.